The rows below give T cell receptor beta chains drawn from one sample of a study of T cell responses to AZD1222 COVID-19 vaccine. Only in-frame clones appear in the TCRdb table, and some are missing; sequencing was by immunoSEQ multiplex PCR. Of over 100,000 clones listed, 70% to 90% are singletons. The sample here was peripheral blood, taken on day 0 of AZD1222 vaccination. The receptors originated from an adult in good health. Both conserved end residues are part of each CDR3. The order of the fields is D gene, J gene, clone size, V gene, CDR3 protein, CDR3 DNA. D genes are given only for firm matches. Size is stated for part of the rows, as once, few or many counts, or as a class when the clone is expanded.

d_call: NA; j_call: TRBJ1-1; clone_size: NA; v_call: TRBV10-3; cdr3_aa: CAISPSGGQVEAFF; cdr3_nt: TGTGCCATCAGTCCATCGGGGGGCCAAGTTGAAGCTTTCTTT
d_call: TRBD1; j_call: TRBJ1-1; clone_size: NA; v_call: TRBV6-1; cdr3_aa: CASSEGDREAFF; cdr3_nt: TGTGCCAGCAGTGAAGGGGACAGGGAAGCTTTCTTT
d_call: NA; j_call: TRBJ2-7; clone_size: NA; v_call: TRBV6-6; cdr3_aa: CASSYSSGGQYF; cdr3_nt: TGTGCCAGCAGTTACTCGAGTGGGGGGCAGTACTTC
d_call: NA; j_call: TRBJ1-5; clone_size: NA; v_call: TRBV9; cdr3_aa: CASSVQGNQPQHF; cdr3_nt: TGTGCCAGCAGCGTCCAGGGGAATCAGCCCCAGCATTTT
d_call: NA; j_call: TRBJ2-5; clone_size: NA; v_call: TRBV19; cdr3_aa: CASSLEGVETQYF; cdr3_nt: TGTGCCAGTAGTTTGGAGGGGGTGGAGACCCAGTACTTC
d_call: NA; j_call: TRBJ2-2; clone_size: NA; v_call: TRBV3-1/TRBV3-2; cdr3_aa: CASSQDVTGYTGELFF; cdr3_nt: TGTGCCAGCAGCCAAGATGTAACGGGGTACACCGGGGAGCTGTTTTTT
d_call: NA; j_call: TRBJ1-1; clone_size: NA; v_call: TRBV11-1; cdr3_aa: CASSLSTGRITEAFF; cdr3_nt: TGTGCCAGCAGCTTATCCACAGGAAGGATCACTGAAGCTTTCTTT
d_call: NA; j_call: TRBJ1-4; clone_size: NA; v_call: TRBV4-2; cdr3_aa: CASSQVGGSDEKLFF; cdr3_nt: TGTGCCAGCAGCCAAGTTGGTGGGTCCGATGAAAAACTGTTTTTT
d_call: NA; j_call: TRBJ1-2; clone_size: NA; v_call: TRBV6-1; cdr3_aa: CASSEDWGAGGYTF; cdr3_nt: TGTGCCAGCAGTGAAGATTGGGGGGCTGGTGGCTACACCTTC
d_call: NA; j_call: TRBJ2-7; clone_size: NA; v_call: TRBV5-4; cdr3_aa: CASSLGGVYSYEQYF; cdr3_nt: TGTGCCAGCAGCTTGGGCGGGGTCTACTCCTACGAGCAGTACTTC
d_call: NA; j_call: TRBJ1-2; clone_size: once; v_call: TRBV6-5; cdr3_aa: CASSRRGANYGYTF; cdr3_nt: TGTGCCAGCAGCCGCAGGGGAGCTAACTATGGCTACACCTTC
d_call: TRBD1; j_call: TRBJ2-3; clone_size: NA; v_call: TRBV6-5; cdr3_aa: CASRDRDRLTDTQYF; cdr3_nt: TGTGCCAGCAGAGACCGGGACAGACTCACAGATACGCAGTATTTT
d_call: NA; j_call: TRBJ1-2; clone_size: few; v_call: TRBV4-3; cdr3_aa: CASSQAGPSFRYGYTF; cdr3_nt: TGCGCCAGCAGCCAAGCGGGACCGAGTTTCCGCTATGGCTACACCTTC
d_call: NA; j_call: TRBJ1-4; clone_size: NA; v_call: TRBV7-9; cdr3_aa: CASSLGGESNEKLFF; cdr3_nt: TGTGCCAGCAGCTTAGGGGGGGAGTCTAATGAAAAACTGTTTTTT
d_call: TRBD1; j_call: TRBJ1-2; clone_size: NA; v_call: TRBV7-2; cdr3_aa: CASSLDRDSSNYGYTF; cdr3_nt: TGTGCCAGCAGCTTAGACCGGGACAGCTCTAACTATGGCTACACCTTC
d_call: NA; j_call: TRBJ1-1; clone_size: NA; v_call: TRBV5-5; cdr3_aa: CASSQSLGAGNTEAFF; cdr3_nt: TGTGCCAGCAGCCAAAGCCTTGGCGCGGGGAACACTGAAGCTTTCTTT
d_call: NA; j_call: TRBJ1-5; clone_size: NA; v_call: TRBV4-1; cdr3_aa: CASSQAYGGQPQHF; cdr3_nt: TGCGCCAGCAGCCAAGCCTACGGGGGACAGCCCCAGCATTTT
d_call: TRBD1; j_call: TRBJ1-1; clone_size: NA; v_call: TRBV11-2; cdr3_aa: CASGGQPNTEAFF; cdr3_nt: TGTGCCAGCGGGGGACAGCCGAACACTGAAGCTTTCTTT
d_call: NA; j_call: TRBJ2-5; clone_size: NA; v_call: TRBV24-1; cdr3_aa: CATSRRTAQETQYF; cdr3_nt: TGTGCCACCAGCCGCAGGACAGCTCAAGAGACCCAGTACTTC
d_call: NA; j_call: TRBJ2-3; clone_size: NA; v_call: TRBV16; cdr3_aa: CASSLTLIGDTQYF; cdr3_nt: TGTGCCAGCAGCCTTACTTTAATCGGGGATACGCAGTATTTT
d_call: NA; j_call: TRBJ2-7; clone_size: NA; v_call: TRBV29-1; cdr3_aa: CSVVFSGYSYEQYF; cdr3_nt: TGCAGCGTTGTGTTCAGCGGGTACTCCTACGAGCAGTACTTC
d_call: NA; j_call: TRBJ1-2; clone_size: NA; v_call: TRBV19; cdr3_aa: CATLQQVGDYGYTF; cdr3_nt: TGTGCCACCCTCCAACAGGTGGGCGACTATGGCTACACCTTC
d_call: TRBD2; j_call: TRBJ2-3; clone_size: NA; v_call: TRBV6-2/TRBV6-3; cdr3_aa: CASSFTQRGRTDTQYF; cdr3_nt: TGTGCCAGCAGTTTCACTCAGCGGGGTCGCACAGATACGCAGTATTTT
d_call: NA; j_call: TRBJ1-1; clone_size: NA; v_call: TRBV2; cdr3_aa: CASSEAGETIRGAFF; cdr3_nt: TGTGCCAGCAGTGAAGCAGGGGAGACAATTCGGGGGGCTTTCTTT